The T cell receptor (beta chain) described here comes from a study of shared clonotypes between healthy human individuals. The authors loaded roughly 200 ng DNA, 27,000 or so T cell genomes, into sorted-subset replicate PCRs. The assay was immunoSEQ multiplex PCR, and TCRdb's table has in-frame clones only and misses some. The repertoire consists of roughly 650,000 clones, with roughly 97% occurring once and the leading ten covering 0.057%. The CDR3 is made up of 15 amino acids. J was trimmed by 4 bases and V by 3 bases; bases with no gene match: 4. Germline CDR1 and CDR2: MDHEN and SYDVKM. Participating donors were healthy, HIV-negative adults free of recent acute infections or vaccinations.

The sample consisted of naive CD4+ T cells sorted from blood. Sample subset: CD45RA+ positively selected. The chain uses TRBV28 and TRBJ1-2, with 11 bases aligning to TRBD1. The sequence was collected from a young woman in good health. CDR3 in amino acids: CASSFAGTGGYGYTF. The CDR3 DNA is TGTGCCAGCAGTTTCGCCGGGACAGGGGGCTATGGCTACACCTTC.